The 25 T cell receptor beta chains in this list originate from one sample, sequenced in a study of T cell responses to AZD1222 COVID-19 vaccine. TCRdb's table, derived via immunoSEQ multiplex PCR, lists solely in-frame clones and lacks some. The sample yields around 110,000 clones, roughly 85% seen once. The sequenced sample was peripheral blood, obtained on day 0 of MenACWY control vaccination. Receptors were obtained from an adult in good health.

V is TRBV7-9 and J is TRBJ2-5, with TRBD2 identical over 9 bases. This CDR3 has 16 amino acids. Germline trimming cut 5 bases from V and 3 bases from J; bases unmatched to any gene: 10. The germline CDR1 and CDR2 sequences are SEHNR and FQNEAQ (reference sequence). This CDR3 reads CASSTAGGGAEETQYF. In DNA form, the CDR3 reads TGTGCCAGCAGCACGGCTGGCGGGGGGGCCGAAGAGACCCAGTACTTC.

The chain employs TRBV18 and TRBJ1-5; D perhaps matches TRBD1 (5 bases). Germline CDR1 and CDR2: KGHSH and LQKENI. This CDR3 comprises 13 residues. Trimming removed 4 bases at V and 5 bases at J, with 9 bases between. The CDR3 spells CASSRGTDQPQHF. As DNA, the CDR3 is TGTGCCAGCTCACGCGGGACCGATCAGCCCCAGCATTTT.

The chain links TRBV4-2 to TRBJ1-2, with TRBD1 as a possible D gene (5 bases). The CDR3 has 16 amino acids. Germline V gene sequence: CDR1 LGHNA, CDR2 YNFKEQ. The ends were cut back, 0 bases at V and 4 bases at J, with 15 bases in the middle. CDR3 DNA: TGTGCCAGCAGCCAAGAGGACGGGGGGTTGGTCTATGGCTACACCTTC. This sequence encodes CASSQEDGGLVYGYTF.

This chain uses TRBV6-5 with TRBJ2-2, with D possibly being TRBD1 (6 bases). The V gene lost 5 bases and the J gene lost 6 bases, with 16 bases spanning the gap. This CDR3 is built from 15 residues. Germline V gene sequence: CDR1 MNHEY, CDR2 SVGAGI. The DNA of the CDR3 is TGTGCCAGCAGTACCAATAGGCCAGGGGCCGGGGAGCTGTTTTTT. Protein product: CASSTNRPGAGELFF.

The chain recombines TRBV6-1 with TRBJ1-1; the match to TRBD1 covers 8 bases. With V trimmed by 2 bases and J by 1 base, 0 bases remained unmatched. Germline assignment: CDR1 MNHNS and CDR2 SASEGT. The CDR3 contains 14 residues. The CDR3 coding sequence is TGTGCCAGCAGTGAACAGGGGGCGAACACTGAAGCTTTCTTT. It encodes CASSEQGANTEAFF.

In this sample, this clone turned up a few times. V and J are TRBV2 and TRBJ2-1, with TRBD1 matching 7 bases. The CDR3 runs 13 residues. CDR1 is SNHLY and CDR2 is FYNNEI in the germline V gene. The V segment lost 5 bases and the J segment 8 bases; nucleotides outside the gene matches: 6. The DNA for the CDR3 is TGTGCCAGCAGTATAGGGGGCCTAGATGAGCAGTTCTTC. Encoded protein: CASSIGGLDEQFF.

V gene TRBV1 combines with J gene TRBJ1-4; TRBD1 was called by the table and not checked on the DNA. TRBV1 is annotated as a pseudogene. The CDR3 consists of 17 residues. The CDR3 DNA sequence: TGCACCAGCAGCCAAGATGGCCCAGGGGTTGGTTGCGAAAAACTGTTTTTT. Translating it yields CTSSQDGPGVGCEKLFF.

The chain carries TRBV7-9 and TRBJ2-2; either TRBD1 or TRBD2 may supply D (5 bases each). Germline V gives CDR1 SEHNR, CDR2 FQNEAQ (reference sequence). Trimming left V 5 bases short and J 5 bases short, with 24 bases between. This CDR3 region has 18 residues. The CDR3 DNA is TGTGCCAGCAGCCCACGACAATCGGAACCCGAGGGGACCGGGGAGCTGTTTTTT. Amino acid sequence: CASSPRQSEPEGTGELFF.

V gene TRBV7-3 combines with J gene TRBJ2-3; 8 bases map to TRBD2. Germline CDR1 reads SGHTA; CDR2 reads FQGTGA. V lost 1 base, J lost 4 bases, and 7 bases stayed unmatched. This CDR3 has 16 residues. CDR3 nucleotide sequence: TGTGCCAGCAGCTTAATGCCGGGGGGGATCGCAGATACGCAGTATTTT. Translated: CASSLMPGGIADTQYF.

The chain joins TRBV10-3 to TRBJ2-5, with D maybe TRBD1 (5 bases). Germline CDR1 is ENHRY and CDR2 is SYGVKD. The CDR3 totals 14 residues. V was shortened by 2 bases and J by 4 bases, with 11 bases between the two germline ends. In DNA, the CDR3 is TGTGCCATCAGTGAGGGGGCGAAGGGAGAGACCCAGTACTTC. Amino acid sequence: CAISEGAKGETQYF.

This clone came up once. CDR3: CASSPGGQFYEQYF. The CDR3 nucleotides are TGTGCCAGCTCACCGGGAGGTCAGTTCTACGAGCAGTACTTC. V gene TRBV18 combines with J gene TRBJ2-7, with a tentative D call TRBD2 (6 bases). Germline loops: CDR1 KGHSH, CDR2 LQKENI. The V end was cut by 3 bases, the J end by 3 bases, with 12 bases between. CDR3 length: 14 residues.

This clone was found a few times. The V gene is TRBV19, the J gene TRBJ1-1; D remains unclear. Germline CDR1 LNHDA, CDR2 SQIVND (reference sequence). The V gene lost 7 bases and the J gene lost 0 bases, with 9 bases spanning the gap. This CDR3 comprises 13 residues. DNA for the CDR3: TGTGCCAGTACGGCCTACATGAACACTGAAGCTTTCTTT. Its translation: CASTAYMNTEAFF.

This sequence joins TRBV6-5 and TRBJ2-3; D might be TRBD1 (6 bases). The CDR3 has 14 residues. Germline V gene sequence: CDR1 MNHEY, CDR2 SVGAGI. The V gene lost 7 bases and the J gene lost 2 bases, with 13 bases spanning the gap. The CDR3 bases are TGTGCCAGCAAGGTAACAGGGAACACAGATACGCAGTATTTT. Translating gives CASKVTGNTDTQYF.

The sample holds a few counts of this clone. A junction boundary mismatches the germline segment, possibly from a read error. The chain recombines TRBV28 with TRBJ1-6, with D possibly matching TRBD1 (6 bases). The germline V gene encodes CDR1 MDHEN and CDR2 SYDVKM. This CDR3 region has 14 residues. The CDR3 here is CASRAGGYYSPLHF. The CDR3 nucleotides read TGTGCCAGCAGAGCGGGGGGCTATTATTCACCCCTCCACTTT. Full variable domain (rest looked up from reference TRBV28 and TRBJ1-6): DVKVTQSSRYLVKRTGEKVFLECVQDMDHENMFWYRQDPGLGLRLIYFSYDVKMKEKGDIPEGYSVSREKKERFSLILESASTNQTSMYLCASRAGGYYSPLHFGNGTRLTVT.

V usage is TRBV18 and J usage is TRBJ1-3; D is ambiguous. The CDR3 spans 15 residues. Germline-derived CDR1 and CDR2 are KGHSH and LQKENI. Trimming took 3 bases from V and 2 from J, leaving 11 bases between them. The DNA for the CDR3 is TGTGCCAGCTCACCGTTCGCGGAGACTGGAAACACCATATATTTT. The encoded protein is CASSPFAETGNTIYF.

Note on this clone: The sample carries other DNA sequences with the same CDR3. The chain recombines TRBV12-3 or TRBV12-4 with TRBJ1-2; weak D call: TRBD1 (5 bases). Between the trimmed V and J ends, which lost 6 bases and 5 bases, there was a span of 10 bases. This CDR3 region has 12 residues. The CDR3: CASSWGGYGYTF. The CDR3, as DNA: TGTGCCAGCAGCTGGGGGGGGTATGGCTACACCTTC.

The CDR3 sequence is CSVGTVSYEQYF. In nucleotides, the CDR3 is TGCAGCGTTGGGACGGTCTCCTACGAGCAGTACTTC. The chain couples TRBV29-1 to TRBJ2-7; D remains ambiguous. V gave up 4 bases and J gave up 0 bases, with 7 bases separating them. Germline assignment: CDR1 SQVTM and CDR2 ANQGSEA. This CDR3 has 12 residues.

The chain has TRBV24-1 and TRBJ2-1, with TRBD2 as a possible D gene (6 bases). The CDR3 has 13 amino acids. Trimming cost V 7 bases and J 4 bases, with 10 bases left between them. Germline-derived CDR1 and CDR2 are KGHDR and SFDVKD. CDR3 region: CATRGGPYNEQFF. CDR3 coding DNA: TGTGCCACCAGGGGAGGACCATACAATGAGCAGTTCTTC.

CDR3: CASSPSPGTGAGELFF. The CDR3, as DNA: TGTGCCAGCAGCCCGAGTCCCGGGACAGGGGCCGGGGAGCTGTTTTTT. V usage is TRBV11-2 and J usage is TRBJ2-2; 10 bases are a match to TRBD1. Germline assignment: CDR1 SGHAT and CDR2 FQNNGV. The CDR3 sequence is 16 residues long. J lost 6 bases, V lost 5 bases, and 9 bases had no gene match.

A single count supports this clone. The chain employs TRBV4-2 and TRBJ2-5; D gene uncertain. V was pared by 0 bases and J by 4 bases, with 6 bases between. The CDR3 is made up of 13 amino acids. Germline CDR1 reads LGHNA; CDR2 reads YNFKEQ. CDR3 nucleotide sequence: TGTGCCAGCAGCCAAGATAGGAGAGAGACCCAGTACTTC. Amino acid sequence: CASSQDRRETQYF.

The V call is TRBV2, the J call TRBJ2-7; no clear D. Germline lookup yields CDR1 SNHLY and CDR2 FYNNEI. Trimming shortened V by 6 bases and J by 3 bases, and 9 bases separated the two germline ends. The CDR3 length is 12 residues. The CDR3 is CASSADGYEQYF. As DNA, the CDR3 is TGTGCCAGCAGCGCGGACGGCTACGAGCAGTACTTC.

The gene calls are TRBV5-1 and TRBJ1-2; 8 bases match TRBD1. The V gene's germline CDR1 is SGHRS and CDR2 YFSETQ. The trim removed 0 bases at V and 3 bases at J, leaving 4 bases unmatched. The CDR3 is 15 residues long. In DNA form, the CDR3 reads TGCGCCAGCAGCTTGGTGGGACAGGACGACTATGGCTACACCTTC. Protein sequence: CASSLVGQDDYGYTF.

The chain couples TRBV7-2 to TRBJ1-1; no firm D call. Germline V CDR1 and CDR2: SGHTA, FQGNSA. This CDR3 has 15 amino acids. The germline V and J ends were trimmed by 0 bases and 4 bases, with 12 bases remaining between them. The CDR3 nucleotides read TGTGCCAGCAGCTTAGCGCCGACGGGTGGCACTGAAGCTTTCTTT. Translating gives CASSLAPTGGTEAFF. The whole variable domain, remainder taken from reference TRBV7-2 and TRBJ1-1, is GAGVSQSPSNKVTEKGKDVELRCDPISGHTALYWYRQSLGQGLEFLIYFQGNSAPDKSGLPSDRFSAERTGGSVSTLTIQRTQQEDSAVYLCASSLAPTGGTEAFFGQGTRLTVV.

The gene calls are TRBV9 and TRBJ1-6; D might be TRBD1 (5 bases). The CDR3 spans 14 residues. Germline loops: CDR1 SGDLS, CDR2 YYNGEE. The ends were cut back, 4 bases at V and 10 bases at J, with 15 bases in the middle. The CDR3 spells CASSPWGEGSPLHF. The DNA of the CDR3 is TGTGCCAGCAGCCCGTGGGGGGAGGGATCACCCCTCCACTTT.

This sequence joins TRBV7-2 and TRBJ2-3; D not resolved. Germline CDR1 SGHTA, CDR2 FQGNSA. With 7 bases removed from V and 2 bases from J, the gap between germline ends came to 10 bases. This CDR3 has 13 amino acids. The CDR3 DNA follows: TGTGCCAGCACCCTCATCAACACAGATACGCAGTATTTT. Its protein product is CASTLINTDTQYF.